This is a list of T cell receptor beta chains from one sample in a study of blood T cell repertoires in COVID-19. Assay used: immunoSEQ multiplex PCR; TCRdb lists only in-frame clones, some missing. The data contain 150,000 to 200,000 clones, over 70% of them singletons. Sequencing was done on a sample of PBMCs or T cells enriched from blood (not recorded which). These receptors all stem from a woman aged 55-70 years who had recovered from COVID-19. CDR3s include the opening cysteine and the closing phenylalanine or tryptophan. The order of the fields is clone size, D gene, J gene, V gene, CDR3 DNA, CDR3 protein. A D gene is named only where the DNA matches it firmly. For some rows the clone size is stated as once, few or many, or as a class when expanded; others skip it.

abundance: few
d_gene: .
j_gene: TRBJ1-5
v_gene: TRBV2
CDR3nt: TGTGCCAGCAGAGCCCCCGGGACACCCAATCAGCCCCAGCATTTT
CDR3aa: CASRAPGTPNQPQHF

abundance: .
d_gene: TRBD2
j_gene: TRBJ2-7
v_gene: TRBV15
CDR3nt: TGTGCCACCAGCCCGGGGGGGCTAGCGGGGGGCGAGCAGTACTTC
CDR3aa: CATSPGGLAGGEQYF

abundance: .
d_gene: .
j_gene: TRBJ2-7
v_gene: TRBV5-6
CDR3nt: TGTGCCAGTCAAATAGGGGGGGCCTACGAGCAGTACTTC
CDR3aa: CASQIGGAYEQYF

abundance: once
d_gene: .
j_gene: TRBJ1-6
v_gene: TRBV3-1/TRBV3-2
CDR3nt: TGTGCCAGCAGCCAGCTCGGTCGCTACGGGGATTCACCCCTCCACTTT
CDR3aa: CASSQLGRYGDSPLHF

abundance: once
d_gene: .
j_gene: TRBJ1-4
v_gene: TRBV3-1/TRBV3-2
CDR3nt: TGTGCCAGCAGCCAACGGGAGGGAGGGGAAAAACTGTTTTTT
CDR3aa: CASSQREGGEKLFF

abundance: .
d_gene: .
j_gene: TRBJ2-7
v_gene: TRBV18
CDR3nt: TGTGCCAGCTCACCAACCCGGGACTCCTACGAGCAGTACTTC
CDR3aa: CASSPTRDSYEQYF

abundance: .
d_gene: .
j_gene: TRBJ1-1
v_gene: TRBV6-5
CDR3nt: TGTGCCAGCATTTTGACAGCCCTATTGAACACTGAAGCTTTCTTT
CDR3aa: CASILTALLNTEAFF

abundance: .
d_gene: TRBD2
j_gene: TRBJ2-7
v_gene: TRBV5-1
CDR3nt: TGCGCCAGCAGCTTTGGACTAGCGGGGTTCTACGAGCAGTACTTC
CDR3aa: CASSFGLAGFYEQYF

abundance: .
d_gene: .
j_gene: TRBJ1-1
v_gene: TRBV10-3
CDR3nt: TGTGCCATCAGTAACAGCAGGGACACTGAAGCTTTCTTT
CDR3aa: CAISNSRDTEAFF

abundance: .
d_gene: .
j_gene: TRBJ1-4
v_gene: TRBV27
CDR3nt: TGTGCCAGCACCAATGCGGGGACCCCCTCGGGGGGTGAAAAACTGTTTTTT
CDR3aa: CASTNAGTPSGGEKLFF

abundance: .
d_gene: TRBD1
j_gene: TRBJ1-2
v_gene: TRBV19
CDR3nt: TGTGCCAGTAGTATGGCGTTGACAGGGGTATATGGCTACACCTTC
CDR3aa: CASSMALTGVYGYTF

abundance: many
d_gene: .
j_gene: TRBJ1-1
v_gene: TRBV7-9
CDR3nt: TGTGCCAGCAGCTTACTAGGTTTGTTGAACACTGAAGCTTTCTTT
CDR3aa: CASSLLGLLNTEAFF

abundance: .
d_gene: .
j_gene: TRBJ2-1
v_gene: TRBV9
CDR3nt: TGTGCCAGCAGCGCCAGGGGCGAATCCTACAATGAGCAGTTCTTC
CDR3aa: CASSARGESYNEQFF

abundance: .
d_gene: .
j_gene: TRBJ1-5
v_gene: TRBV19
CDR3nt: TGTGCCTGCCACGGAGGAAAACATAGCAATCAGCCCCAGCATTTT
CDR3aa: CACHGGKHSNQPQHF

abundance: .
d_gene: .
j_gene: TRBJ1-2
v_gene: TRBV25-1
CDR3nt: TGTGCCAGCAGGGGAGCGGTGGGCTACACCTTC
CDR3aa: CASRGAVGYTF

abundance: .
d_gene: .
j_gene: TRBJ2-7
v_gene: TRBV2
CDR3nt: TGTGCCAGCACTGTTGCGGGTTTCTACGAGCAGTACTTC
CDR3aa: CASTVAGFYEQYF

abundance: .
d_gene: .
j_gene: TRBJ1-2
v_gene: TRBV19
CDR3nt: TGTGCCAGTAGTATCGTCGGCGACACCACTAACTATGGCTACACCTTC
CDR3aa: CASSIVGDTTNYGYTF

abundance: .
d_gene: .
j_gene: TRBJ1-1
v_gene: TRBV27
CDR3nt: TGTGCCAGCAGCCCCCCGGGTTACCGGAACACTGAAGCTTTCTTT
CDR3aa: CASSPPGYRNTEAFF

abundance: .
d_gene: .
j_gene: TRBJ1-4
v_gene: TRBV28
CDR3nt: TGTGCCAGCAGTTTATGGGAGGGTGGGGCTGAAAAACTGTTTTTT
CDR3aa: CASSLWEGGAEKLFF

abundance: once
d_gene: TRBD1
j_gene: TRBJ2-7
v_gene: TRBV7-9
CDR3nt: TGTGCCAGCAGCCCCGGGACAGGAGGACCCTACGAGCAGTACTTC
CDR3aa: CASSPGTGGPYEQYF

abundance: .
d_gene: TRBD2
j_gene: TRBJ2-7
v_gene: TRBV5-4
CDR3nt: TGTGCCAGCAGCCCGACTAGCGGGAGGAGTACCTACGAGCAGTACTTC
CDR3aa: CASSPTSGRSTYEQYF

abundance: .
d_gene: .
j_gene: TRBJ2-2
v_gene: TRBV19
CDR3nt: TGTGCCAGTAGTTCACTAGCTACCGGGGAGCTGTTTTTT
CDR3aa: CASSSLATGELFF